These 29 T cell receptor beta chains came from one sample sequenced in a study of T cell responses to AZD1222 COVID-19 vaccine. Profiling relied on immunoSEQ multiplex PCR, and the TCRdb table lists in-frame clones only, not all of them. The table includes 120,000 to 150,000 clones, around 88% detected once. Sequences were derived from peripheral blood, sampled on day 0 of AZD1222 vaccination. The receptors come from an adult in good health.

The rearrangement uses TRBV21-1 and TRBJ1-2; the table calls TRBD1, which could not be checked here. TRBV21-1 is designated a pseudogene. This CDR3 has 15 residues. The CDR3 nucleotides are TGTGCCAGCAGCCCTCGACAGGGGCTGTACTATGGCTACACCTTC. Protein: CASSPRQGLYYGYTF.

The gene calls are TRBV5-8 and TRBJ2-3; TRBD2 is a possible D gene (5 bases). This CDR3 spans 13 amino acids. Germline V gene lookup returns CDR1 SGHTS and CDR2 YDEGEE. Trimming removed 4 bases from V and 2 bases from J, with 8 bases in between. DNA for the CDR3: TGTGCCAGCAGCCCGGGGTACACAGATACGCAGTATTTT. This gives the protein CASSPGYTDTQYF.

This clone was detected once. The chain uses TRBV5-6 and TRBJ2-6; 7 nucleotides align to TRBD1. V lost 4 bases to trimming and J lost 0 bases; unmatched junction nucleotides: 10. This CDR3 contains 18 residues. Germline-derived CDR1 and CDR2 are SGHDT and YYEEEE. The CDR3 DNA sequence: TGTGCCAGCAGCGCCCCGAAACAGGGGCACTCTGGGGCCAACGTCCTGACTTTC. Its translation: CASSAPKQGHSGANVLTF.

This clone was detected once. The chain is built from TRBV4-3 and TRBJ2-5; D gene uncertain. V was cut by 0 bases and J by 5 bases, with 10 bases left in between. CDR1 and CDR2 (germline): LGHNA, YSLEER. The length of the CDR3 is 14 residues. CDR3: CASSQDLGGETQYF. As DNA, the CDR3 is TGCGCCAGCAGCCAAGATTTGGGTGGGGAGACCCAGTACTTC.

This clone was observed once. The genes are TRBV7-2 and TRBJ2-7; 7 bases match TRBD2. CDR1 is SGHTA, CDR2 FQGNSA, per germline. J was trimmed by 0 bases and V by 3 bases; bases with no gene match: 5. This CDR3 comprises 15 residues. CDR3 coding DNA: TGTGCCAGCAGCTTGAGCGGGACGTCCTCCTACGAGCAGTACTTC. Translating it yields CASSLSGTSSYEQYF.

The chain has TRBV7-8 and TRBJ2-5, with D maybe TRBD2 (5 bases). Germline CDR1 and CDR2: SGHVS and FQNEAQ. The CDR3 runs 17 residues. Trimming took 1 base from V and 0 from J, leaving 15 bases between them. The DNA for the CDR3 is TGTGCCAGCAGCTTAGGGTTCGGCGGGCGAGACCAAGAGACCCAGTACTTC. Amino acid sequence: CASSLGFGGRDQETQYF.

The rearrangement joins TRBV20-1 to TRBJ2-7; TRBD1 matches at 7 bases. Germline-derived CDR1 and CDR2 are DFQATT and SNEGSKA (reference sequence). The V and J ends lost 8 bases and 5 bases, in that order; junction bases with no gene match: 6. This CDR3 region has 11 residues. In DNA form, the CDR3 reads TGCAGTTCCACAGGGGATAACGAGCAGTACTTC. Protein: CSSTGDNEQYF.

This clone was counted only a few times. The V gene is TRBV7-9, the J gene TRBJ1-5; weak D call: TRBD1 (5 bases). Germline assignment: CDR1 SEHNR and CDR2 FQNEAQ (reference sequence). The germline V and J ends were trimmed by 5 bases and 5 bases, with 13 bases remaining between them. The CDR3 is 14 amino acids. CDR3 protein: CASSAGAYDQPQHF. In DNA, the CDR3 is TGTGCCAGCAGCGCCGGGGCGTATGATCAGCCCCAGCATTTT.

The count of this clone is one. CDR3 in DNA: TGTGCCAGCAGTTTCCCGGGACAAGAGACCCAGTACTTC. Encoded protein: CASSFPGQETQYF. The rearrangement uses TRBV12-3 or TRBV12-4 and TRBJ2-5; possible D gene TRBD2, 5 bases. The CDR3 runs to 13 residues. The germline V and J ends were trimmed by 3 bases and 2 bases, with 7 bases remaining between them.

The rearrangement links TRBV3-1 (or the pseudogene TRBV3-2) to TRBJ1-2, with 8 bases identical to TRBD1. Germline CDR1 and CDR2: LGHDT and YNNKEL (reference sequence). CDR3 size: 13 residues. Losses at the gene ends were 4 bases for V and 5 bases for J; bases not matched to a gene: 3. The CDR3 coding sequence is TGTGCCAGCAGCCCAGACAGGGGTTATGGCTACACCTTC. Residues: CASSPDRGYGYTF.

The chain is built from TRBV13 and TRBJ2-2; TRBD1 is a possible D gene (6 bases). The V gene's germline CDR1 is PRHDT and CDR2 FYEKMQ (reference sequence). V gave up 2 bases and J gave up 6 bases, with 13 bases separating them. The CDR3 has 15 residues. The CDR3 coding sequence is TGTGCCAGCAGCTTAACCCAGGGGAAGGCCGGGGAGCTGTTTTTT. It encodes CASSLTQGKAGELFF.

The chain joins TRBV2 to TRBJ1-1; no reliable D call. CDR1 and CDR2 from the germline V gene are SNHLY and FYNNEI. The CDR3 is 13 residues long. The V end was cut by 3 bases, the J end by 3 bases, with 8 bases between. The CDR3 protein is CASSETVDTEAFF. As DNA, the CDR3 is TGTGCCAGCAGTGAGACGGTGGACACTGAAGCTTTCTTT.

V and J are TRBV6-5 and TRBJ1-5; D might be TRBD1 (5 bases). The germline V gene has CDR1 MNHEY and CDR2 SVGAGI. The V gene lost 1 base and the J gene lost 7 bases, with 11 bases spanning the gap. The CDR3 has 14 residues. Here the CDR3 DNA reads TGTGCCAGCAGTTACTTTCCAGGGCGACAGCCCCAGCATTTT. Translating it yields CASSYFPGRQPQHF.

The rearrangement joins TRBV18 to TRBJ2-7; D remains unclear. This CDR3 is 16 amino acids long. Germline loops: CDR1 KGHSH, CDR2 LQKENI. V dropped 3 bases and J dropped 0 bases, with 15 bases sitting between them. CDR3 DNA sequence: TGTGCCAGCTCACCGAGTTGGGCGGAAAGCTCCTACGAGCAGTACTTC. This codes for CASSPSWAESSYEQYF.

Remarks on this clone: Other DNA sequences of this sample code for an identical CDR3. J is TRBJ2-1 and V is TRBV7-3; D remains ambiguous. Germline-derived CDR1 and CDR2 are SGHTA and FQGTGA. The length of the CDR3 is 13 residues. V shed 2 bases and J shed 4 bases, with 6 bases lying between them. DNA of the CDR3: TGTGCCAGCAGCTTAGGGCCATACAATGAGCAGTTCTTC. It is translated as CASSLGPYNEQFF.

The chain recombines TRBV10-3 with TRBJ2-7; TRBD1 agrees at 8 bases. Germline CDR1 ENHRY, CDR2 SYGVKD. This CDR3 is 13 amino acids long. The ends lost 6 bases at V and 2 bases at J; junction bases unmatched: 3. CDR3 sequence reads: CAIRDRVTYEQYF. Written as DNA, the CDR3 is TGTGCCATCAGGGACAGGGTAACCTACGAGCAGTACTTC.

The rearrangement links TRBV20-1 to TRBJ2-3; D is uncertain. This CDR3 is 10 amino acids long. Trimming stripped 5 bases from V and 6 bases from J, with 6 bases between. Germline V gene data show CDR1 as DFQATT and CDR2 as SNEGSKA (reference sequence). CDR3: CSAAYDTQYF. As DNA, the CDR3 is TGCAGTGCTGCTTACGATACGCAGTATTTT.

The V call is TRBV20-1, the J call TRBJ2-7, with 9 bases lining up with TRBD2. Losses at the gene ends were 3 bases for V and 0 bases for J; bases not matched to a gene: 0. The CDR3 runs to 13 residues. CDR1 DFQATT and CDR2 SNEGSKA come from the germline V gene (reference sequence). Here the CDR3 DNA reads TGCAGTGCTAGTAGCGGGAGCTCCTACGAGCAGTACTTC. Its protein product is CSASSGSSYEQYF.

The chain recombines TRBV11-2 with TRBJ2-7, with D possibly TRBD1 on 5 matching bases. V dropped 3 bases and J dropped 4 bases, with 10 bases sitting between them. The CDR3 loop spans 13 amino acids. Looked up from germline, CDR1 is SGHAT and CDR2 is FQNNGV. The CDR3 coding sequence is TGTGCCAGCAGCTTGGGGCCCGCTTACGAGCAGTACTTC. The encoded protein is CASSLGPAYEQYF.

CDR3 bases: TGTGCCAGCAGTGTCCGGACAGGGGGTTTTAAAATGAACACTGAAGCTTTCTTT. Its translation is CASSVRTGGFKMNTEAFF. The V and J genes are TRBV2 and TRBJ1-1; 10 positions match TRBD1. Germline CDR1 and CDR2: SNHLY and FYNNEI. The CDR3 is 18 amino acids. With 4 bases clipped from V and 0 bases from J, the junction kept 11 bases outside the gene matches.

The chain employs TRBV29-1 and TRBJ2-1; TRBD2 matches at 12 bases. Germline CDR1 SQVTM, CDR2 ANQGSEA. V was clipped by 7 bases and J by 0 bases; unmatched bases: 4. The CDR3 totals 15 residues. The CDR3 nucleotides are TGCAGCGCATCGACTAGCGGGAGCTCCTACAATGAGCAGTTCTTC. Residues: CSASTSGSSYNEQFF.

The chain joins TRBV9 to TRBJ2-1; possibly TRBD2 for D (5 bases). Germline-derived CDR1 and CDR2 are SGDLS and YYNGEE. V dropped 2 bases and J dropped 4 bases, with 13 bases sitting between them. The length of the CDR3 is 15 residues. The CDR3 nucleotides read TGTGCCAGCAGCGTCAAGCGACTACCATACAATGAGCAGTTCTTC. This encodes CASSVKRLPYNEQFF.

The chain couples TRBV30 to TRBJ1-6; D uncertain. CDR1 is GTSNPN and CDR2 is SVGIG in the germline V gene (reference sequence). V was cut by 1 base and J by 3 bases, with 13 bases left in between. The CDR3 runs to 16 residues. CDR3 sequence reads: CAWSGGRLDYNSPLHF. The CDR3 bases are TGTGCCTGGAGTGGAGGACGCCTTGACTATAATTCACCCCTCCACTTT. Using reference TRBV30 and TRBJ1-6 for the parts outside the CDR3, the full variable domain is SQTIHQWPATLVQPVGSPLSLECTVEGTSNPNLYWYRQAAGRGLQLLFYSVGIGQISSEVPQNLSASRPQDRQFILSSKKLLLSDSGFYLCAWSGGRLDYNSPLHFGNGTRLTVT.

As to this clone: This clone may be a read error of a much larger clone one base away. The rearrangement uses TRBV7-9 and TRBJ1-1; the D is unclear. In germline, CDR1 is SEHNR, CDR2 FQNEAQ (reference sequence). The V end lost 1 base, the J end lost 1 base, and 4 bases lay between the germline ends. There are 13 residues in the CDR3. This CDR3 reads CASSLVGNTEAFF. CDR3 coding DNA: TGTGCCAGCAGCTTAGTGGGGAACACTGAAGCTTTCTTT.

This sequence joins TRBV15 and TRBJ2-7; D unresolved. The V end lost 0 bases, the J end lost 1 base, and 10 bases lay between the germline ends. The CDR3 extends over 15 amino acids. Germline V lookup: CDR1 LNHNV, CDR2 YYDKDF (reference sequence). The chain's CDR3 is CATSRDIWSSYEQYF. DNA for the CDR3: TGTGCCACCAGCAGAGATATTTGGAGTTCCTACGAGCAGTACTTC. Variable domain in full (rest from reference TRBV15 and TRBJ2-7): DAMVIQNPRYQVTQFGKPVTLSCSQTLNHNVMYWYQQKSSQAPKLLFHYYDKDFNNEADTPDNFQSRRPNTSFCFLDIRSPGLGDTAMYLCATSRDIWSSYEQYFGPGTRLTVT.

This clone was detected once. The gene calls are TRBV11-1 and TRBJ1-1, with 7 bases fitting TRBD1. The CDR3 covers 16 residues. The ends lost 4 bases at V and 0 bases at J; junction bases unmatched: 8. Germline V CDR1 and CDR2: SGHAT, FQDESV (reference sequence). DNA for the CDR3: TGTGCCAGCAGCTCCCGACAGGGTTTATTGAACACTGAAGCTTTCTTT. It specifies CASSSRQGLLNTEAFF.

The rearrangement joins TRBV19 to TRBJ1-1; D gene uncertain. CDR3 length equals 11 residues. Trimming pared 9 bases from V and 1 base from J, leaving 6 bases between. CDR1 LNHDA and CDR2 SQIVND come from the germline V gene (reference sequence). For the CDR3, the DNA is TGTGCCAGCCGGGAGAACACTGAAGCTTTCTTT. It codes for CASRENTEAFF.

The rearrangement uses TRBV9 and TRBJ2-7; D might be TRBD2 (5 bases). Between the trimmed V and J ends, which lost 0 bases and 7 bases, there was a span of 14 bases. The length of the CDR3 is 14 residues. The germline gives CDR1 SGDLS, CDR2 YYNGEE. CDR3 sequence: CASSVEAVALEQYF. The CDR3 DNA reads TGTGCCAGCAGCGTAGAAGCGGTAGCCCTTGAGCAGTACTTC. The full variable domain, with the rest looked up from reference TRBV9 and TRBJ2-7, is DSGVTQTPKHLITATGQRVTLRCSPRSGDLSVYWYQQSLDQGLQFLIQYYNGEERAKGNILERFSAQQFPDLHSELNLSSLELGDSALYFCASSVEAVALEQYFGPGTRLTVT.

This clone was found once. The chain is built from TRBV19 and TRBJ1-1; D is unclear. The CDR3 sequence is 14 residues long. V was pared by 4 bases and J by 0 bases, with 9 bases between. CDR1 is LNHDA and CDR2 is SQIVND in the germline V gene (reference sequence). The CDR3 region is CASSRGRMNTEAFF. CDR3 coding DNA: TGTGCCAGTAGTAGAGGACGGATGAACACTGAAGCTTTCTTT. The variable domain in full, completed from reference TRBV19 and TRBJ1-1, reads DGGITQSPKYLFRKEGQNVTLSCEQNLNHDAMYWYRQDPGQGLRLIYYSQIVNDFQKGDIAEGYSVSREKKESFPLTVTSAQKNPTAFYLCASSRGRMNTEAFFGQGTRLTVV.